Below are 20 T cell receptor beta chains sequenced from a single sample in a study of lymphopenia after photon versus proton radiotherapy (dated by TCRdb to the late 2010s). Libraries were constructed by the immunoSEQ multiplex PCR assay. TCRdb stores this immuneACCESS table with in-frame sequences only. Part of the clones is absent; in the studies checked, under half of the shortfall reflects unresolved V genes, and no reason is known for the rest. Within this sample are 22,000 or so clones, with roughly 81% of them counted one time only. Clones ranked in the top ten supply approximately 2.6% of the sample. The sequences come from peripheral blood, collected from a patient treated with photon-based radiotherapy. Source of these receptors: a woman aged 45-65 years with pancreatic cancer.

The chain recombines TRBV7-9 with TRBJ2-7; D might be TRBD2 (6 bases). CDR3 length: 16 residues. V was pared by 1 base and J by 5 bases, with 18 bases between. Germline V CDR1 and CDR2: SEHNR, FQNEAQ (reference sequence). CDR3 in amino acids: CASSLVIGGTGDEQYF. In nucleotides, the CDR3 is TGTGCCAGCAGCTTAGTTATTGGCGGGACGGGGGACGAGCAGTACTTC.

The chain is built from TRBV30 and TRBJ2-7, with TRBD2 as a possible D gene (5 bases). Germline V lookup: CDR1 GTSNPN, CDR2 SVGIG (reference sequence). The CDR3 is 14 amino acids. Trimming cost V 2 bases and J 7 bases, with 18 bases left between them. As DNA, the CDR3 is TGTGCCTGGAGTCGGGGATCGGCTAATCGGGAGCAGTACTTC. Translated, it gives CAWSRGSANREQYF.

The chain recombines TRBV28 with TRBJ2-7, with a weak D call TRBD2 (7 bases). Trimming stripped 5 bases from V and 2 bases from J, with 13 bases between. From germline, CDR1 is MDHEN and CDR2 SYDVKM. This CDR3 comprises 14 residues. The CDR3 sequence is CASSRTRGAYEQYF. The DNA of the CDR3 is TGTGCCAGCAGTCGGACTAGGGGGGCCTACGAGCAGTACTTC.

Details on this clone: The conserved phenylalanine or tryptophan is not found at the CDR3 terminus, so this likely reflects a read error. It is unclear where the CDR3 begins or ends on the DNA, so no DNA is shown, and the CDR3 is as TCRdb lists it. CDR3: CASSMGQLQV. The gene calls are TRBV19 and TRBJ1-1; TRBD1 is the table's D call and was not checked against the DNA. Germline CDR1 and CDR2: LNHDA and SQIVND (reference sequence). A total of 10 residues make up the CDR3, ends included.

The chain links TRBV18 to TRBJ2-7; no definite D call. V lost 5 bases to trimming and J lost 1 base, with 21 bases between them. From germline, CDR1 is KGHSH and CDR2 LQKENI. CDR3 length equals 17 residues. CDR3 coding DNA: TGTGCCAGCTCAGCCAACCCCCCCGGAGCATCATCCTACGAGCAGTACTTC. Translation gives CASSANPPGASSYEQYF. The complete variable domain, with remaining parts taken from reference TRBV18 and TRBJ2-7, reads NAGVMQNPRHLVRRRGQEARLRCSPMKGHSHVYWYRQLPEEGLKFMVYLQKENIIDESGMPKERFSAEFPKEGPSILRIQQVVRGDSAAYFCASSANPPGASSYEQYFGPGTRLTVT.

This clone has just a few counts. V gene TRBV30 combines with J gene TRBJ2-3; 9 nucleotides line up with TRBD2. This CDR3 comprises 17 residues. CDR1 is GTSNPN and CDR2 is SVGIG in the germline V gene (reference sequence). The J segment lost 2 bases and the V segment lost 2 bases, leaving 11 bases of the junction unmatched. This CDR3 reads CAWSPLGTSRYTDTQYF. DNA of the CDR3: TGTGCCTGGAGTCCATTGGGGACTAGCAGATACACAGATACGCAGTATTTT.

This sequence joins TRBV5-8 and TRBJ2-1; the D is unclear. Trimming took off 4 bases at V and 6 bases at J, with 17 bases between the two ends. The germline V gene encodes CDR1 SGHTS and CDR2 YDEGEE. The CDR3 sequence is 15 residues long. The DNA for the CDR3 is TGTGCCAGCAGCGGTGGGTCAGTTCTCCCCAATGAGCAGTTCTTC. This sequence encodes CASSGGSVLPNEQFF.

The V gene is TRBV7-6, the J gene TRBJ2-1; 7 bases map to TRBD2. Germline V gene data show CDR1 as SGHVS and CDR2 as FNYEAQ. This CDR3 has 14 amino acids. After removal of 1 base from V and 9 bases from J, the junction contained 6 bases not matched to a gene. The CDR3 nucleotides read TGTGCCAGCAGCTTAGGGGCGATAGCGGGTGAGCAGTTCTTC. Translated, it gives CASSLGAIAGEQFF.

J is TRBJ2-3 and V is TRBV4-3; maybe TRBD1 (5 bases). Looked up from germline, CDR1 is LGHNA and CDR2 is YSLEER. This CDR3 region has 17 residues. Trimming pared 4 bases from V and 2 bases from J, leaving 19 bases between. CDR3 protein: CASSRTAPRGNTDTQYF. Here the CDR3 DNA reads TGCGCCAGCAGCCGCACAGCCCCTAGGGGAAACACAGATACGCAGTATTTT.

The CDR3 nucleotides are TGCGCCAGCAGCCAAGTAGTGTCAGATTACTACGAGCAGTACTTC. Protein product: CASSQVVSDYYEQYF. The chain joins TRBV4-3 to TRBJ2-7; D not certain. CDR1 and CDR2 from the germline V gene are LGHNA and YSLEER. The V end was cut by 1 base, the J end by 3 bases, with 13 bases between. The CDR3 has 15 residues.

The V and J genes are TRBV27 and TRBJ1-2; 9 bases are a match to TRBD1. Germline V gene sequence: CDR1 MNHEY, CDR2 SMNVEV (reference sequence). With 4 bases clipped from V and 5 bases from J, the junction kept 5 bases outside the gene matches. The CDR3 runs to 14 residues. CDR3 in amino acids: CASSSDRGTYGYTF. The CDR3, as DNA: TGTGCCAGCAGTTCGGACAGGGGCACTTATGGCTACACCTTC.

The chain uses TRBV4-1 and TRBJ1-1; D unclear. Germline CDR1 reads MGHRA; CDR2 reads YSYEKL. The CDR3 runs 15 residues. V lost 0 bases, J lost 6 bases, and 14 bases lay in between. This CDR3 is CASSQEIRGGAEAFF. CDR3 in DNA: TGCGCCAGCAGCCAAGAGATCCGGGGTGGGGCTGAAGCTTTCTTT.

The chain joins TRBV18 to TRBJ1-2; 7 nucleotides match TRBD1. CDR3 length: 13 amino acids. Losses at the gene ends were 3 bases for V and 2 bases for J; bases not matched to a gene: 0. From germline, CDR1 is KGHSH and CDR2 LQKENI. CDR3 nucleotide sequence: TGTGCCAGCTCACCGACAGGGAACTATGGCTACACCTTC. Its protein product is CASSPTGNYGYTF.

By share, this clone counts as medium-sized. The CDR3 reads CASSYSRLASYEQYF. CDR3 DNA: TGTGCCAGCAGTTACTCGAGACTAGCTTCCTACGAGCAGTACTTC. The V gene is TRBV6-6, the J gene TRBJ2-7, with 7 bases identical to TRBD2. After removal of 0 bases from V and 1 base from J, the junction contained 3 bases not matched to a gene. CDR1 is MNHNY, CDR2 SVGAGI, per germline (reference sequence). There are 15 residues in the CDR3.

The chain joins TRBV21-1 to TRBJ1-1. TRBV21-1 is a documented pseudogene. This CDR3 spans 12 amino acids. The chain's CDR3 is CASSKGRARAFF. CDR3 bases: TGTGCCAGCAGCAAAGGCCGGGCCAGGGCTTTCTTT.

In DNA form, the CDR3 reads TGTGCCAGCAGTGAACTCAGGGGGCTTCGGGGGAAACTGTTTTTT. Translated: CASSELRGLRGKLFF. This sequence joins TRBV2 and TRBJ1-4; TRBD1 agrees at 8 bases. Germline V gene sequence: CDR1 SNHLY, CDR2 FYNNEI. After removal of 2 bases from V and 11 bases from J, the junction contained 10 bases not matched to a gene. The CDR3 consists of 15 residues.

The chain links TRBV7-9 to TRBJ2-1; 8 positions match TRBD1. CDR3 length: 17 residues. Trimming took 4 bases from V and 8 from J; bases not matched to a gene: 16. Germline V gene sequence: CDR1 SEHNR, CDR2 FQNEAQ (reference sequence). In DNA, the CDR3 is TGTGCCAGCAGCTCTGGACAGGGCCCTAGTCTACAAGATGAGCAGTTCTTC. It yields the protein CASSSGQGPSLQDEQFF.

This clone was recorded a few times. The rearrangement joins TRBV18 to TRBJ1-1; D not certain. Trimming left V 6 bases short and J 1 base short, with 6 bases between. This CDR3 comprises 12 residues. Germline CDR1 reads KGHSH; CDR2 reads LQKENI. The CDR3 coding sequence is TGTGCCAGCTCGCCCGGGAACACTGAAGCTTTCTTT. It is translated as CASSPGNTEAFF.

This chain connects TRBV19 to TRBJ1-4; no firm D call. The CDR3 has 15 amino acids. Per germline, CDR1 LNHDA and CDR2 SQIVND (reference sequence). V was trimmed by 5 bases and J by 11 bases, leaving 21 bases between them. CDR3 sequence: CASSFQRGREGKLFF. In nucleotides, the CDR3 is TGTGCCAGTAGTTTTCAAAGAGGGAGAGAAGGCAAACTGTTTTTT.

The chain links TRBV4-3 to TRBJ2-1; either TRBD1 or TRBD2 may fit D (6 bases each). CDR3 size: 15 residues. The germline V gene encodes CDR1 LGHNA and CDR2 YSLEER. V lost 5 bases, J lost 2 bases, and 13 bases lay in between. The CDR3 DNA reads as TGCGCCAGCAGCTACGGAGGGGGGCCCTACAATGAGCAGTTCTTC. This gives the protein CASSYGGGPYNEQFF.